A selection of T cell receptor beta chains follows, all from one sample in a study of blood T cells in healthy people across ages. TCRdb independently ran MiXCR on the 5' RACE reads; one entry per CDR3 protein. The sample consists of 1.2 million to 1.5 million distinct CDR3 sequences, around 59% of them appearing once. Sequenced input: blood. The source of these receptors is a man in his late teens or twenties in good health. Each CDR3 is given with its conserved first and last residue. The order of the fields is V gene, D gene, J gene, clone size, CDR3 protein, CDR3 DNA. The D gene is left open where the match is weak. Size is stated for part of the rows, as once, few or many counts, or as a class when the clone is expanded.

V: TRBV5-1; D: TRBD2; J: TRBJ2-7; size: NA; CDR3: CASRSAGGDEQYF; DNA: TGCGCCAGCAGATCTGCGGGAGGCGACGAGCAGTACTTC
V: TRBV4-3; D: NA; J: TRBJ2-5; size: few; CDR3: CASSLDDRQETQYF; DNA: TGCGCCAGCAGCCTCGACGACAGACAAGAGACCCAGTACTTC
V: TRBV5-6; D: NA; J: TRBJ2-1; size: few; CDR3: CASSLGLRASSYNEQFF; DNA: TGTGCCAGCAGCTTGGGATTGCGGGCGAGCTCCTACAATGAGCAGTTCTTC
V: TRBV7-9; D: TRBD2; J: TRBJ2-1; size: once; CDR3: CASRPPGLARYNEQFF; DNA: TGTGCCAGCAGACCACCCGGACTAGCGAGGTACAATGAGCAGTTCTTC
V: TRBV11-2; D: NA; J: TRBJ2-2; size: NA; CDR3: CASSASRGHGDTGELFF; DNA: TGTGCCAGCAGCGCGAGTAGGGGACACGGCGACACCGGGGAGCTGTTTTTT
V: TRBV7-2; D: NA; J: TRBJ2-3; size: NA; CDR3: CAGSLGDTTDTQYF; DNA: TGTGCCGGCAGCTTAGGGGACACCACAGATACGCAGTATTTT
V: TRBV29-1; D: TRBD2; J: TRBJ2-1; size: NA; CDR3: CSVPAGGPYNEQFF; DNA: TGCAGCGTGCCTGCGGGGGGACCTTACAATGAGCAGTTCTTC
V: TRBV20-1; D: NA; J: TRBJ2-7; size: many; CDR3: CSASRRRATYEQYF; DNA: TGCAGTGCGAGTCGCCGGCGGGCTACCTACGAGCAGTACTTC
V: TRBV9; D: TRBD1; J: TRBJ2-1; size: NA; CDR3: CASTSQGAGNEQFF; DNA: TGTGCCAGCACCTCACAGGGGGCCGGCAATGAGCAGTTCTTC
V: TRBV15; D: TRBD1; J: TRBJ2-7; size: few; CDR3: CATRFQDRGAYEQYF; DNA: TGTGCCACCAGGTTCCAGGACAGGGGAGCCTACGAGCAGTACTTC
V: TRBV12-3/TRBV12-4; D: NA; J: TRBJ2-3; size: NA; CDR3: CASSLWLASDTQYF; DNA: TGTGCCAGCAGTTTATGGCTAGCTTCAGATACGCAGTATTTT
V: TRBV20-1; D: TRBD2; J: TRBJ2-5; size: NA; CDR3: CSATPTGTTWETQYF; DNA: TGCAGTGCTACCCCGACCGGGACTACCTGGGAGACCCAGTACTTC
V: TRBV4-1; D: NA; J: TRBJ2-1; size: NA; CDR3: CASSQARGDEQFF; DNA: TGCGCCAGCAGCCAAGCTCGAGGGGATGAGCAGTTCTTC
V: TRBV27; D: NA; J: TRBJ1-6; size: NA; CDR3: CASSLSSFTGDNSPLHF; DNA: TGTGCCAGCAGTTTATCCTCCTTCACGGGTGATAATTCACCCCTCCACTTT
V: TRBV6-5; D: NA; J: TRBJ2-2; size: few; CDR3: CASSYGRGTGELFF; DNA: TGTGCCAGCAGTTACGGGCGAGGAACCGGGGAGCTGTTTTTT
V: TRBV6-2/TRBV6-3; D: NA; J: TRBJ2-1; size: few; CDR3: CASTGGNEQFF; DNA: TGTGCCAGCACTGGAGGCAATGAGCAGTTCTTC
V: TRBV11-2; D: TRBD1; J: TRBJ2-1; size: NA; CDR3: CASSLWTGALYNEQFF; DNA: TGTGCCAGCAGCCTATGGACAGGGGCCCTCTACAATGAGCAGTTCTTC
V: TRBV7-9; D: TRBD1; J: TRBJ2-7; size: NA; CDR3: CASSWPGRQGSYEQYF; DNA: TGTGCCAGCAGTTGGCCAGGACGACAGGGATCCTACGAGCAGTACTTC
V: TRBV20-1; D: TRBD2; J: TRBJ2-7; size: NA; CDR3: CSARRGLATAYEQYF; DNA: TGCAGTGCCCGCCGGGGACTAGCGACCGCCTACGAGCAGTACTTC
V: TRBV12-3/TRBV12-4; D: NA; J: TRBJ2-2; size: few; CDR3: CASSNTGTGELFF; DNA: TGTGCCAGCAGTAACACAGGGACCGGGGAGCTGTTTTTT
V: TRBV27; D: TRBD1; J: TRBJ1-6; size: few; CDR3: CASSWDRGRSPLHF; DNA: TGTGCCAGCAGCTGGGACAGGGGGCGATCACCCCTCCACTTT
V: TRBV12-3/TRBV12-4; D: NA; J: TRBJ1-1; size: NA; CDR3: CASSLGGAGAEAFF; DNA: TGTGCCAGCAGTTTGGGGGGGGCTGGCGCTGAAGCTTTCTTT
V: TRBV9; D: NA; J: TRBJ2-7; size: few; CDR3: CASSVDLDSAYEQYF; DNA: TGTGCCAGCAGCGTAGACTTGGACAGCGCGTACGAGCAGTACTTC
V: TRBV6-1; D: NA; J: TRBJ1-1; size: NA; CDR3: CASTPDGNTETFF; DNA: TGTGCCAGCACCCCGGACGGGAACACTGAAACTTTCTTT
V: TRBV6-1; D: NA; J: TRBJ2-1; size: NA; CDR3: CASQDGIYNEQFF; DNA: TGTGCCAGTCAGGATGGTATTTACAATGAGCAGTTCTTC
V: TRBV4-1; D: NA; J: TRBJ2-7; size: once; CDR3: CASSQGHGDLYEQYF; DNA: TGCGCCAGCAGCCAAGGGCATGGGGATCTTTACGAGCAGTACTTC
V: TRBV7-9; D: NA; J: TRBJ1-1; size: NA; CDR3: CAGSFSGGRNTEAFF; DNA: TGTGCCGGCAGCTTTTCCGGGGGCCGTAACACTGAAGCTTTCTTT
V: TRBV7-9; D: NA; J: TRBJ1-1; size: once; CDR3: CASSLGLQGTGTEAFF; DNA: TGTGCCAGCAGCTTAGGCTTACAGGGTACCGGCACTGAAGCTTTCTTT
V: TRBV6-2/TRBV6-3; D: NA; J: TRBJ2-7; size: once; CDR3: CASSYLGLYEQYF; DNA: TGTGCCAGCAGTTACTTAGGCCTCTACGAGCAGTACTTC
V: TRBV5-4; D: NA; J: TRBJ2-5; size: NA; CDR3: CASSSTQKPTQETQYF; DNA: TGTGCCAGCAGCTCGACCCAGAAGCCCACCCAAGAGACCCAGTACTTC
V: TRBV10-1; D: NA; J: TRBJ1-5; size: NA; CDR3: CASSESTVHQPQHF; DNA: TGCGCCAGCAGTGAGTCGACGGTACATCAGCCCCAGCATTTT
V: TRBV11-2; D: NA; J: TRBJ2-1; size: NA; CDR3: CASSHMGEQFF; DNA: TGTGCCAGCAGCCACATGGGGGAGCAGTTCTTC
V: TRBV4-1; D: NA; J: TRBJ2-7; size: NA; CDR3: CASSHGTDEQYF; DNA: TGCGCCAGCAGCCACGGGACGGACGAGCAGTACTTC
V: TRBV7-6; D: TRBD1; J: TRBJ2-5; size: NA; CDR3: CASSLGDRWDQETQYF; DNA: TGTGCCAGCAGCTTAGGGGACAGATGGGACCAAGAGACCCAGTACTTC
V: TRBV6-1; D: NA; J: TRBJ2-2; size: NA; CDR3: CASSEGMHTGELFF; DNA: TGTGCCAGCAGTGAAGGCATGCACACCGGGGAGCTGTTTTTT
V: TRBV4-1; D: TRBD1; J: TRBJ2-5; size: NA; CDR3: CAGARTGQYGGETQYF; DNA: TGCGCCGGCGCCCGGACAGGGCAGTATGGGGGAGAGACCCAGTACTTC
V: TRBV29-1; D: NA; J: TRBJ2-7; size: few; CDR3: CSVVSELSYEQYF; DNA: TGCAGCGTTGTCTCAGAGCTTTCCTACGAGCAGTACTTC
V: TRBV6-5; D: NA; J: TRBJ2-5; size: NA; CDR3: CASRLGRNEQYF; DNA: TGTGCCAGCAGACTCGGACGGAATGAGCAGTACTTC
V: TRBV4-2; D: TRBD2; J: TRBJ2-7; size: NA; CDR3: CASSQLAGGHEQYF; DNA: TGTGCCAGCAGCCAGTTAGCGGGAGGCCACGAGCAGTACTTC
V: TRBV24-1; D: NA; J: TRBJ2-1; size: NA; CDR3: CATSDYPRTGEQFF; DNA: TGTGCCACCAGTGATTATCCCCGAACAGGCGAGCAGTTCTTC
V: TRBV10-3; D: NA; J: TRBJ2-1; size: NA; CDR3: CAISRTSNREAEQFF; DNA: TGTGCCATCAGCCGGACCTCAAACAGGGAGGCTGAGCAGTTCTTC
V: TRBV11-2; D: NA; J: TRBJ2-5; size: NA; CDR3: CASSFGLGAETQYF; DNA: TGTGCCAGCAGCTTTGGTTTAGGTGCCGAGACCCAGTACTTC
V: TRBV6-2/TRBV6-3; D: NA; J: TRBJ1-6; size: NA; CDR3: CASIEGTVDNSPLHF; DNA: TGTGCCAGCATCGAAGGGACCGTTGATAATTCACCCCTCCACTTT
V: TRBV7-8; D: TRBD2; J: TRBJ2-1; size: NA; CDR3: CASSTSPGRGNNEQFF; DNA: TGTGCCAGCAGCACTTCCCCTGGGCGGGGGAACAATGAGCAGTTCTTC
V: TRBV9; D: TRBD1; J: TRBJ2-3; size: NA; CDR3: CASSVPGGGHRTDTQYF; DNA: TGTGCCAGCAGCGTACCAGGGGGCGGCCATCGCACAGATACGCAGTATTTT
V: TRBV20-1; D: NA; J: TRBJ1-2; size: NA; CDR3: CSAREGVRAGGYTF; DNA: TGCAGTGCTAGAGAGGGTGTCAGGGCGGGCGGCTACACCTTC
V: TRBV27; D: NA; J: TRBJ2-2; size: NA; CDR3: CASSIQGATGELFF; DNA: TGTGCCAGCAGTATACAGGGAGCAACCGGGGAGCTGTTTTTT
V: TRBV7-8; D: TRBD2; J: TRBJ2-7; size: NA; CDR3: CASSLDAGDSLYEQYF; DNA: TGTGCCAGCAGCTTAGATGCGGGGGACTCCCTCTACGAGCAGTACTTC
V: TRBV5-1; D: NA; J: TRBJ2-1; size: NA; CDR3: CASSWGIGNEQFF; DNA: TGCGCCAGCAGCTGGGGAATCGGCAATGAGCAGTTCTTC
V: TRBV7-6; D: NA; J: TRBJ2-7; size: NA; CDR3: CASNPARAAGYEQYF; DNA: TGTGCCAGCAACCCCGCGCGGGCCGCGGGATACGAGCAGTACTTC
V: TRBV13; D: NA; J: TRBJ1-6; size: once; CDR3: CASSYTTGNSPLHF; DNA: TGTGCCAGCAGCTACACCACAGGGAATTCACCCCTCCACTTT
V: TRBV5-5; D: NA; J: TRBJ2-3; size: NA; CDR3: CASSLLREPSTDTQYF; DNA: TGTGCCAGCAGCTTGTTGCGGGAACCGAGCACAGATACGCAGTATTTT
V: TRBV7-6; D: NA; J: TRBJ1-1; size: NA; CDR3: CASSLGAGRSLKQGEAFF; DNA: TGTGCCAGCAGCTTAGGAGCAGGGCGTTCCCTTAAACAGGGTGAAGCTTTCTTT
V: TRBV20-1; D: NA; J: TRBJ2-1; size: NA; CDR3: CSAPTNLRPNEQFF; DNA: TGCAGTGCCCCGACCAACCTTAGGCCCAATGAGCAGTTCTTC
V: TRBV3-1; D: NA; J: TRBJ2-7; size: few; CDR3: CASSQGVRHYEQYF; DNA: TGTGCCAGCAGCCAAGGGGTGAGACACTACGAGCAGTACTTC